The 19 T cell receptor beta chains below all came from one sample that was sequenced in a study of shared clonotypes between healthy human individuals. Here immunoSEQ multiplex PCR was the method, and the copy in TCRdb shows in-frame clones only, minus some. Of millions of clones detected, approximately 93% appear once; the ten largest clones hold 0.39%. The sequenced material came from naive CD4+ T cells from PBMCs. Subset: CD45RA+ positively selected. The receptors derive from a young man in good health. Some clones in this sample may be carry-over from other donors' samples.

V usage is TRBV29-1 and J usage is TRBJ2-5, with D possibly TRBD2 on 6 matching bases. Germline CDR1 reads SQVTM; CDR2 reads ANQGSEA. The CDR3 covers 13 residues. V was cut by 3 bases and J by 2 bases, with 10 bases left in between. CDR3: CSVDSGLQETQYF. The CDR3 DNA sequence: TGCAGCGTTGATTCCGGACTACAAGAGACCCAGTACTTC.

The chain has TRBV7-9 and TRBJ2-3; D is ambiguous. The germline CDR1 and CDR2 sequences are SEHNR and FQNEAQ (reference sequence). V gave up 6 bases and J gave up 15 bases, with 19 bases separating them. This CDR3 has 12 amino acids. CDR3 DNA: TGTGCCAGCAGTCCAAAGTTGGCTATCAACTATTTT. This sequence encodes CASSPKLAINYF.

The chain employs TRBV2 and TRBJ2-2; D may match TRBD1 or TRBD2 (5 bases each). Trimming cost V 2 bases and J 3 bases, with 13 bases left between them. Germline CDR1 is SNHLY and CDR2 is FYNNEI. This CDR3 is built from 16 residues. DNA for the CDR3: TGTGCCAGCAGTGAATCAGGGCGGGTCGACACCGGGGAGCTGTTTTTT. Its protein is CASSESGRVDTGELFF.

The chain is built from TRBV27 and TRBJ2-1; D tentatively reads TRBD1 or TRBD2 (5 bases each). Trimming took 1 base from V and 5 from J, leaving 12 bases between them. Germline values: CDR1 MNHEY, CDR2 SMNVEV (reference sequence). This CDR3 spans 15 amino acids. CDR3 in amino acids: CASSLLGGTNNEQFF. DNA of the CDR3: TGTGCCAGCAGTTTATTAGGTGGGACCAACAATGAGCAGTTCTTC.

The V and J genes are TRBV6-5 and TRBJ2-5; D is possibly TRBD1 or TRBD2 (5 bases each). Trimming stripped 0 bases from V and 5 bases from J, with 13 bases between. The CDR3 extends over 15 amino acids. CDR1 is MNHEY and CDR2 is SVGAGI in the germline V gene. The CDR3 nucleotides read TGTGCCAGCAGTTACTCGTTGGGACGGGGTGAGACCCAGTACTTC. It translates to CASSYSLGRGETQYF.

This clone was detected once. V is TRBV29-1 and J is TRBJ2-5; D is possibly TRBD1 (6 bases). CDR3 size: 11 residues. Trimming took 7 bases from V and 10 from J, leaving 16 bases between them. In germline, CDR1 is SQVTM, CDR2 ANQGSEA. Here the CDR3 reads CSGYRVRDQYF. The CDR3 DNA is TGCAGCGGTTACAGGGTACGGGACCAGTACTTC.

J is TRBJ2-7 and V is TRBV9; D remains ambiguous. Germline-derived CDR1 and CDR2 are SGDLS and YYNGEE. V gave up 4 bases and J gave up 2 bases, with 10 bases separating them. The CDR3 has 13 amino acids. CDR3: CASSQSPTYEQYF. The CDR3 bases are TGTGCCAGCAGCCAATCACCTACCTACGAGCAGTACTTC.

This sequence joins TRBV28 and TRBJ1-5, with a weak D call TRBD1 (5 bases). The V end lost 6 bases, the J end lost 4 bases, and 13 bases lay between the germline ends. CDR3 size: 14 residues. Per the germline V gene, CDR1 is MDHEN and CDR2 is SYDVKM. The CDR3 DNA reads as TGTGCCAGCAGAACCCCGAGGGGAAATCAGCCCCAGCATTTT. It translates to CASRTPRGNQPQHF.

This chain joins TRBV5-1 and TRBJ2-7; TRBD2 matches at 8 bases. Per germline, CDR1 SGHRS and CDR2 YFSETQ. Losses at the gene ends were 7 bases for V and 5 bases for J; bases not matched to a gene: 20. CDR3 length: 17 residues. The CDR3 is CASAPVVAAGVWHEQYF. Here the CDR3 DNA reads TGCGCCAGCGCCCCCGTCGTGGCAGCGGGAGTCTGGCACGAGCAGTACTTC.

This clone was seen a single time. This chain joins TRBV28 and TRBJ2-5; no definite D call. Trimming stripped 2 bases from V and 3 bases from J, with 7 bases between. CDR3 length: 13 amino acids. CDR1 MDHEN and CDR2 SYDVKM come from the germline V gene. The CDR3 sequence is CASSLGLKETQYF. In DNA form, the CDR3 reads TGTGCCAGCAGTTTAGGCCTGAAAGAGACCCAGTACTTC.

This sequence joins TRBV5-4 and TRBJ2-7; 8 nucleotides match TRBD2. CDR3 length: 14 amino acids. J lost 2 bases, V lost 0 bases, and 1 base had no gene match. Per germline, CDR1 SGHNT and CDR2 YYREEE (reference sequence). For the CDR3, the DNA is TGTGCCAGCAGCTTGGAGGGACTAGCCTACGAGCAGTACTTC. Amino acids: CASSLEGLAYEQYF.

This rearrangement joins TRBV7-7 to TRBJ2-1; 10 nucleotides agree with TRBD2. The CDR3 covers 15 residues. Germline V gene sequence: CDR1 SSHAT, CDR2 FNYEAQ (reference sequence). V trimming: 2 bases; J trimming: 9 bases; junction bases outside the gene matches: 7. CDR3 region: CASSLSLAGVGEQFF. CDR3 nucleotides: TGTGCCAGCAGCTTAAGTCTAGCGGGAGTGGGTGAGCAGTTCTTC.

This chain links TRBV7-2 with TRBJ2-7, with D maybe TRBD1 (5 bases). This CDR3 region has 14 residues. Germline CDR1 SGHTA, CDR2 FQGNSA. V was shortened by 5 bases and J by 1 base, with 12 bases between the two germline ends. CDR3 region: CASSTRQRSYEQYF. The CDR3 nucleotides read TGTGCCAGCAGCACCCGACAGCGATCCTACGAGCAGTACTTC.

For this clone: A junction boundary mismatches the germline segment, possibly from a read error. The chain has TRBV5-6 and TRBJ2-7, with D uncertain. This CDR3 comprises 15 residues. Germline V gives CDR1 SGHDT, CDR2 YYEEEE. This CDR3 is CVSSPISTSVYEQYF. In DNA form, the CDR3 reads TGTGTCAGCAGCCCCATTTCGACAAGTGTGTACGAGCAGTACTTC. The whole variable domain, filled in from reference TRBV5-6 and TRBJ2-7, reads DAGVTQSPTHLIKTRGQQVTLRCSPKSGHDTVSWYQQALGQGPQFIFQYYEEEERQRGNFPDRFSGHQFPNYSSELNVNALLLGDSALYLCVSSPISTSVYEQYFGPGTRLTVT.

The J gene is TRBJ2-7, the V gene TRBV5-1; 8 bases are a match to TRBD2. The CDR3 loop spans 16 amino acids. From germline, CDR1 is SGHRS and CDR2 YFSETQ. The V segment lost 4 bases and the J segment 3 bases; nucleotides outside the gene matches: 12. The CDR3 sequence is CASSPDTGTSNYEQYF. CDR3 DNA: TGCGCCAGCAGCCCAGATACCGGGACTAGTAACTACGAGCAGTACTTC.

The J gene is TRBJ2-5, the V gene TRBV7-2; 11 bases match TRBD1. The CDR3 extends over 15 amino acids. The junction had 4 bases not matched to a gene; V was cut back by 4 bases and J by 3 bases. Germline V gives CDR1 SGHTA, CDR2 FQGNSA. CDR3 sequence reads: CASSWTGGPKETQYF. The CDR3 bases are TGTGCCAGCAGCTGGACAGGGGGCCCGAAAGAGACCCAGTACTTC.

About this clone: Other DNA sequences from this sample encode an identical CDR3 as well. V and J are TRBV7-3 and TRBJ1-1, with D perhaps matching TRBD1 (6 bases). Germline CDR1 and CDR2: SGHTA and FQGTGA. Trimming cost V 4 bases and J 1 base, with 7 bases left between them. This CDR3 is built from 13 residues. CDR3 in DNA: TGTGCCAGCAGCTCGGACAGGAACACTGAAGCTTTCTTT. Its protein product is CASSSDRNTEAFF.

The rearrangement joins TRBV5-5 to TRBJ2-7, with a possible D match to TRBD1 (5 bases). This CDR3 region has 16 residues. Between the trimmed V and J ends, which lost 4 bases and 3 bases, there was a span of 20 bases. Germline CDR1 and CDR2: SGHKS and YYEKEE (reference sequence). This CDR3 reads CASSPQVRVQDYEQYF. As DNA, the CDR3 is TGTGCCAGCAGCCCCCAGGTTCGGGTACAGGACTACGAGCAGTACTTC.

The genes are TRBV27 and TRBJ1-4; no definite D call. V was shortened by 4 bases and J by 0 bases, with 12 bases between the two germline ends. The CDR3 covers 16 residues. The germline V gene has CDR1 MNHEY and CDR2 SMNVEV (reference sequence). CDR3 DNA: TGTGCCAGCAGTTACGGCCCCGGGACAACTAATGAAAAACTGTTTTTT. Protein sequence: CASSYGPGTTNEKLFF.